The entry that follows covers one T cell receptor (beta chain) sequence. Its antigen is as yet unknown. The data stem from a study of T cells expressing NK-cell markers. Study background: The authors derived TCR beta repertoires from sorted CD3+CD56+NKG2C+, CD3+CD56+NKG2C- and CD3+CD56-NKG2C+ T cells. In the group of eight sequenced donors, seven were HCMV-seropositive and one was seronegative. The study's findings and limits: The CD3+CD56-NKG2C+ fraction of a handful of donors was also led by these clonotypes.

cDNA encoding TCR beta was synthesized via 5'RACE template switching incorporating UMIs. TCRdb re-analyzed the 5' RACE reads; it lists each CDR3 protein once, without DNA. The sample has approximately 550,000 distinct CDR3 sequences; the top ten hold less than 4.5%. This TCR derives from a man aged 18 to 30 in good health. Sequenced: blood T cells: a sorted CD56 or NKG2C T cell subset, CD4+ or CD8+ T cells, or bulk PBMC T cells (not recorded which).

This chain's CDR3 is CSVEGGRALNDEQFF. The chain joins TRBV29-1 to TRBJ2-1; lacking DNA, the TRBD2 call made by TCRdb goes unchecked. CDR1 SQVTM and CDR2 ANQGSEA come from the germline V gene. CDR3 length: 15 residues.